Listed below are T cell receptor beta chains from one sample, sequenced in a study of blood T cells in healthy people across ages. TCRdb independently ran MiXCR on the 5' RACE reads; one entry per CDR3 protein. The sample yields approximately 810,000 distinct CDR3 sequences, roughly 26% seen once. The sequenced material came from blood. The receptors stem from a woman aged 80 or over in good health. Each CDR3 is given with its conserved first and last residue. D genes are given only for firm matches. Size is stated for part of the rows, as once, few or many counts, or as a class when the clone is expanded.

clone size,V gene,J gene,D gene,CDR3 length,CDR3 protein,CDR3 DNA
many,TRBV6-2/TRBV6-3,TRBJ2-7,.,16,CASSYRQARSSYEQYF,TGTGCCAGCAGTTACCGACAGGCGCGGAGCTCCTACGAGCAGTACTTC
.,TRBV6-2/TRBV6-3,TRBJ1-1,.,16,CASSYQHGGVNTEAFF,TGTGCCAGCAGTTATCAGCACGGGGGGGTGAACACTGAAGCTTTCTTT
many,TRBV12-3/TRBV12-4,TRBJ2-6,.,19,CASTLTRQTGHSGANVLTF,TGTGCCAGCACCCTCACCCGCCAGACAGGACACTCTGGGGCCAACGTCCTGACTTTC
few,TRBV7-2,TRBJ2-2,.,15,CASSLVRGPAGELFF,TGTGCCAGCAGCTTAGTCCGGGGTCCGGCCGGGGAGCTGTTTTTT
many,TRBV18,TRBJ1-5,TRBD1,14,CASSDRVRNQPQHF,TGTGCCAGCTCAGACAGGGTCCGCAATCAGCCCCAGCATTTT
many,TRBV20-1,TRBJ1-5,.,13,CSVGRNSNQPQHF,TGCAGTGTGGGCCGCAATAGCAATCAGCCCCAGCATTTT
.,TRBV5-1,TRBJ2-2,.,17,CASSLWSAGKGTGELFF,TGCGCCAGCAGCTTGTGGTCTGCAGGGAAAGGCACCGGGGAGCTGTTTTTT
.,TRBV29-1,TRBJ1-1,.,16,CSVEAILGRANTEAFF,TGCAGCGTTGAAGCCATCCTAGGACGGGCGAACACTGAAGCTTTCTTT
many,TRBV6-5,TRBJ2-3,.,11,CASSYSYTQYF,TGTGCCAGCAGTTATTCCTATACGCAGTATTTT
many,TRBV20-1,TRBJ1-2,.,13,CSARDTDLFGYTF,TGCAGTGCAAGGGACACCGATCTTTTTGGCTACACCTTC
.,TRBV20-1,TRBJ1-2,.,11,CSARLLHGYTF,TGCAGTGCTAGGTTGCTCCACGGCTACACCTTC
.,TRBV7-2,TRBJ2-5,TRBD2,15,CANSPGLAEAGEQYF,TGTGCCAACAGCCCGGGACTAGCGGAGGCCGGGGAGCAGTACTTC
many,TRBV20-1,TRBJ2-3,.,15,CSANHRAESTDTQYF,TGCAGTGCTAATCACAGGGCCGAAAGCACAGATACGCAGTATTTT
many,TRBV29-1,TRBJ2-1,TRBD2,12,CSGGGGYNEQFF,TGCAGCGGCGGGGGAGGCTACAATGAGCAGTTCTTC
.,TRBV10-3,TRBJ1-4,TRBD1,13,CAIRDRDNEKLFF,TGTGCCATCAGGGACAGGGATAATGAAAAACTGTTTTTT
.,TRBV18,TRBJ2-3,.,17,CASSPVGTGGKEDTQYF,TGTGCCAGCTCCCCTGTCGGGACGGGTGGAAAGGAAGATACGCAGTATTTT
.,TRBV7-2,TRBJ2-3,TRBD2,17,CASSLSPLAGSGDTQYF,TGTGCCAGCAGCTTAAGCCCACTAGCGGGGTCCGGCGATACGCAGTATTTT
.,TRBV6-1,TRBJ2-3,TRBD2,15,CASSRRGGQGDTQYF,TGTGCCAGCAGTCGACGGGGGGGCCAGGGAGATACGCAGTATTTT
many,TRBV12-3/TRBV12-4,TRBJ2-1,TRBD1,14,CASSPDRTYNEQFF,TGTGCCAGCAGTCCGGACAGGACCTACAATGAGCAGTTCTTC
.,TRBV6-2/TRBV6-3,TRBJ1-5,TRBD1,15,CASSIQGARNQPQHF,TGTGCCAGCAGTATCCAGGGGGCGCGCAATCAGCCCCAGCATTTT
.,TRBV6-2/TRBV6-3,TRBJ1-2,TRBD1,14,CASRPHTGVDGYTF,TGTGCCAGCAGACCCCACACAGGGGTGGATGGCTACACCTTC
few,TRBV4-3,TRBJ1-5,.,14,CASSQGQGIQPQHF,TGCGCCAGCAGCCAAGGGCAGGGGATTCAGCCCCAGCATTTT
few,TRBV5-1,TRBJ1-5,.,15,CTSSLGPAGNQPQHF,TGCACCAGCAGCTTGGGCCCAGCGGGGAATCAGCCCCAGCATTTT
many,TRBV6-6,TRBJ1-2,.,13,CASSYDRLYGYTF,TGTGCCAGCAGTTACGACAGGCTCTATGGCTACACCTTC
many,TRBV6-6,TRBJ2-5,.,14,CASSYSAGKETQYF,TGTGCCAGCAGTTACTCAGCCGGAAAAGAGACCCAGTACTTC
many,TRBV3-1,TRBJ1-2,.,13,CASSPQPSYGYTF,TGTGCCAGCAGCCCACAGCCCAGCTATGGCTACACCTTC
.,TRBV15,TRBJ2-4,.,16,CATSSKAGRAKNIQYF,TGTGCCACCAGCAGTAAGGCAGGGCGAGCCAAAAACATTCAGTACTTC
.,TRBV20-1,TRBJ1-1,.,14,CSASDLPGDSGAFF,TGCAGTGCTAGTGACCTTCCGGGAGACTCTGGAGCTTTCTTT
many,TRBV7-2,TRBJ2-5,.,16,CASSLGTFTYQETQYF,TGTGCCAGCAGCTTAGGGACATTTACGTACCAAGAGACCCAGTACTTC
.,TRBV20-1,TRBJ2-7,TRBD2,15,CSASPLTSGGYEQYF,TGCAGTGCTAGTCCCCTGACTAGCGGGGGGTACGAGCAGTACTTC
many,TRBV7-2,TRBJ2-5,TRBD2,16,CASSPYTGGIKETQYF,TGTGCCAGCAGCCCATACACGGGGGGAATTAAAGAGACCCAGTACTTC
many,TRBV7-9,TRBJ1-4,.,15,CASSLDGPPREKLFF,TGTGCCAGCAGCTTAGACGGGCCCCCGAGGGAAAAACTGTTTTTT
.,TRBV20-1,TRBJ1-2,TRBD1,15,CSARAGTGMGYGYTF,TGCAGTGCTAGAGCCGGGACAGGGATGGGCTATGGCTACACCTTC
.,TRBV20-1,TRBJ2-7,TRBD2,14,CSAKGLASPYEQYF,TGCAGTGCTAAGGGACTAGCGAGCCCCTACGAGCAGTACTTC
few,TRBV14,TRBJ1-2,.,13,CASSQGQDYGYTF,TGTGCCAGCAGCCAAGGACAGGACTATGGCTACACCTTC
many,TRBV5-5,TRBJ1-1,.,15,CASSLEGGMNTEAFF,TGTGCCAGCAGCTTGGAGGGCGGCATGAACACTGAAGCTTTCTTT
many,TRBV11-2,TRBJ2-3,.,15,CASSSKGTSTDTQYF,TGTGCCAGCAGCTCCAAGGGTACAAGCACAGATACGCAGTATTTT
.,TRBV4-2,TRBJ2-2,TRBD2,18,CASSPHRGGGDGTGELFF,TGTGCCAGCAGCCCCCACAGGGGCGGGGGGGACGGCACCGGGGAGCTGTTTTTT